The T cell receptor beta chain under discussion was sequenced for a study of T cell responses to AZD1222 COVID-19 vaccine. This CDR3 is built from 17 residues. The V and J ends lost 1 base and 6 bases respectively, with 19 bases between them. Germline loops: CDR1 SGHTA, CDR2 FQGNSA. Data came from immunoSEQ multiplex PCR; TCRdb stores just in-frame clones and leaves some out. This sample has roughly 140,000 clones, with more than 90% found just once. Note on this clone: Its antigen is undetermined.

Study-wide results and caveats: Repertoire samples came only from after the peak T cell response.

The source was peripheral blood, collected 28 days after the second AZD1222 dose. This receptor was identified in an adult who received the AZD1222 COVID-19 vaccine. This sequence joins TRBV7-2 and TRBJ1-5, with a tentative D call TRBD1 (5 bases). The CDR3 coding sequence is TGTGCCAGCAGCTTAGGTAGTATTGGGGGAAGGAGTCAGCCCCAGCATTTT. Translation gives CASSLGSIGGRSQPQHF.